What follows are 26 T cell receptor beta chains derived from one specimen sequenced in a study of regulatory T cells in long-lasting Graves disease. The authors built TCR beta libraries using iRepertoire HTBI primers and Arm-PCR of CDR3 regions. TCRdb independently ran MiXCR on the multiplex PCR reads; one entry per CDR3 protein. The repertoire holds roughly 400,000 distinct CDR3 sequences, with around 20% as singletons. As to time point: persistent/refractory GD, antithyroid drugs over 5 years with positive TRAb. Extracted RNA from PBMCs served as the source of the TCR library. Sequencing was performed on peripheral blood mononuclear cells (PBMCs), taken when the disease was refractory, from a patient treated with antithyroid drugs. The receptor set was obtained from a female donor with Graves disease.

This clonotype was detected many times. The CDR3 DNA reads as TGTGCCAGCAGTTTAGTAGGGGGAGATGAAGCTTTCTTT. This translates into CASSLVGGDEAFF. The V call is TRBV12-3 or TRBV12-4, the J call TRBJ1-1; a possible D gene is TRBD1 (6 bases). Trimming pared 1 base from V and 7 bases from J, leaving 10 bases between. CDR3 size: 13 residues.

The chain carries TRBV7-2 and TRBJ2-7; 7 bases line up with TRBD1. The V gene end was trimmed by 5 bases and the J gene end by 7 bases; junction bases not matched to a gene: 11. CDR1 and CDR2 (germline): SGHTA, FQGNSA. The CDR3 has 14 amino acids. CDR3 nucleotides: TGTGCCAGCAGCCAAACAGGGGCAAGTAGAGAGCAGTACTTC. Translated, it gives CASSQTGASREQYF.

This clonotype was seen many times. DNA of the CDR3: TGTGCCAGCAGCCGACTCACGGTGGGCTCTCTCAAGACTGAAGCTTTCTTT. Translated, it gives CASSRLTVGSLKTEAFF. This chain joins TRBV11-2 and TRBJ1-1; unclear D gene. The V gene lost 5 bases and the J gene lost 5 bases, with 24 bases spanning the gap. CDR1 and CDR2 from the germline V gene are SGHAT and FQNNGV. The CDR3 has 17 amino acids.

This rearrangement joins TRBV12-3 or TRBV12-4 to TRBJ2-5; 9 bases map to TRBD2. Judging by the DNA end, TRBJ2-1 fits better; the J call may be wrong. The CDR3 totals 13 residues. The CDR3 loop reads CASSPSGDNEQFF. CDR3 DNA sequence: TGTGCCAGCAGCCCTAGCGGGGACAATGAGCAGTTCTTC.

This clonotype occurred once. The chain combines TRBV4-1 with TRBJ2-7; D may be TRBD2 (7 bases). The CDR3 sequence is 18 residues long. The V end lost 1 base, the J end lost 5 bases, and 24 bases lay between the germline ends. CDR1 is MGHRA and CDR2 is YSYEKL in the germline V gene. CDR3 protein: CASSQGQVGGGSSHEQYF. The CDR3 nucleotides are TGCGCCAGCAGCCAAGGCCAGGTGGGGGGCGGGAGTAGCCACGAGCAGTACTTC.

V usage is TRBV7-2 and J usage is TRBJ2-2; TRBD1 matches at 7 bases. Germline V gene data show CDR1 as SGHTA and CDR2 as FQGNSA. With V trimmed by 2 bases and J by 5 bases, 5 bases remained unmatched. The CDR3 loop spans 15 amino acids. The CDR3 spells CASSLRETGTGELFF. CDR3 in DNA: TGTGCCAGCAGCTTAAGGGAGACAGGGACCGGGGAGCTGTTTTTT.

This clonotype was seen at least ten times. The chain combines TRBV2 with TRBJ2-5; a weak D match, TRBD2 (6 bases). The CDR3 covers 16 residues. V shed 2 bases and J shed 3 bases, with 16 bases lying between them. Germline V gene lookup returns CDR1 SNHLY and CDR2 FYNNEI. CDR3 DNA sequence: TGTGCCAGCAGTGAATTGGTCGCGGGGTTAAAAGAGACCCAGTACTTC. It encodes CASSELVAGLKETQYF.

This clonotype was seen a few times. The CDR3 DNA reads TGCAGCGTTATTGCGGACAGGGGTATGGGTGAGCAGTACTTC. Its protein product is CSVIADRGMGEQYF. The chain links TRBV29-1 to TRBJ2-7; 9 bases match TRBD1. The CDR3 is 14 amino acids. Trimming cost V 5 bases and J 7 bases; bases outside gene matches: 12. Germline assignment: CDR1 SQVTM and CDR2 ANQGSEA.

Concerning this clonotype itself: This may be a read error, as it is one base from a much larger clone. This chain joins TRBV12-3 or TRBV12-4 and TRBJ2-7; weak D call: TRBD1 (5 bases). V was shortened by 3 bases and J by 6 bases, with 15 bases between the two germline ends. This CDR3 region has 14 residues. The CDR3 protein is CASSFSRETCEQYF. In DNA form, the CDR3 reads TGTGCCAGCAGTTTTTCCAGGGAAACCTGCGAGCAGTACTTC.

This chain joins TRBV12-3 or TRBV12-4 and TRBJ1-2; 9 bases map to TRBD1. This CDR3 region has 18 residues. J lost 2 bases, V lost 4 bases, and 14 bases had no gene match. The chain's CDR3 is CASSYSRPPTGGNYGYTF. CDR3 in DNA: TGTGCCAGCAGTTACTCGAGACCACCGACAGGGGGGAACTATGGCTACACCTTC.

The chain combines TRBV3-1 with TRBJ2-7, with D possibly TRBD1 on 6 matching bases. The CDR3 totals 15 residues. Deletions cut 4 bases from V and 0 bases from J, with 13 bases between. The V gene's germline CDR1 is LGHDT and CDR2 YNNKEL (reference sequence). CDR3 sequence: CASSPSGQFSYEQYF. The CDR3, as DNA: TGTGCCAGCAGCCCCTCGGGACAATTCTCCTACGAGCAGTACTTC.

The CDR3 spells CASTGQGEGEAFF. DNA for the CDR3: TGTGCCAGTACCGGACAGGGTGAAGGTGAAGCTTTCTTT. The chain has TRBV19 and TRBJ1-1; 8 bases line up with TRBD1. Germline-derived CDR1 and CDR2 are LNHDA and SQIVND (reference sequence). The CDR3 runs to 13 residues. V was clipped by 7 bases and J by 7 bases; unmatched bases: 8.

V is TRBV19 and J is TRBJ2-7; weak D call: TRBD1 (6 bases). CDR1 is LNHDA, CDR2 SQIVND, per germline (reference sequence). Trimming took off 5 bases at V and 2 bases at J, with 13 bases between the two ends. The CDR3 has 14 amino acids. CDR3 nucleotide sequence: TGTGCCAGTAGTCCCGGGACAAACCCCTACGAGCAGTACTTC. Its translation: CASSPGTNPYEQYF.

The chain employs TRBV27 and TRBJ1-5; a possible D gene is TRBD1 (5 bases). The germline CDR1 and CDR2 sequences are MNHEY and SMNVEV (reference sequence). CDR3 length: 15 amino acids. Between the trimmed V and J ends, which lost 6 bases and 0 bases, there was a span of 12 bases. CDR3 in DNA: TGTGCCAGCAGCCGGGACGTTAATAGCAATCAGCCCCAGCATTTT. Translation gives CASSRDVNSNQPQHF.

This clonotype was seen a handful of times. The CDR3 DNA is TGTGCCTGGAGTCCAGGAAACTCCTACGAGCAGTACTTC. Protein sequence: CAWSPGNSYEQYF. J is TRBJ2-7 and V is TRBV30; D not certain. Deletions cut 2 bases from V and 0 bases from J, with 8 bases between. CDR1 GTSNPN and CDR2 SVGIG come from the germline V gene (reference sequence). The CDR3 has 13 amino acids.

The J gene is TRBJ2-3, the V gene TRBV28; tentatively, D is TRBD2 (5 bases). V lost 5 bases to trimming and J lost 2 bases, with 8 bases between them. From germline, CDR1 is MDHEN and CDR2 SYDVKM. This CDR3 has 13 residues. The CDR3: CASSRGATDTQYF. CDR3 sequence (DNA): TGTGCCAGCAGTCGGGGAGCCACAGATACGCAGTATTTT.

The chain carries TRBV30 and TRBJ1-2, with D perhaps TRBD1 (5 bases). Germline CDR1 reads GTSNPN; CDR2 reads SVGIG (reference sequence). V was cut by 2 bases and J by 3 bases, with 10 bases left in between. CDR3 length equals 13 residues. Here the CDR3 reads CAWSWGSDYGYTF. DNA of the CDR3: TGTGCCTGGAGTTGGGGGAGCGACTATGGCTACACCTTC.

This clonotype appeared many times. The rearrangement links TRBV10-3 to TRBJ1-1; a weak D match, TRBD1 (5 bases). The CDR3 is made up of 16 amino acids. Trimming pared 0 bases from V and 0 bases from J, leaving 11 bases between. CDR1 is ENHRY, CDR2 SYGVKD, per germline. CDR3 sequence reads: CAISESRGSLNTEAFF. For the CDR3, the DNA is TGTGCCATCAGTGAGTCGCGGGGGTCTCTGAACACTGAAGCTTTCTTT.

Details on this clonotype: This may be a read error: a much more frequent sequence differs by one nucleotide. V gene TRBV6-1 combines with J gene TRBJ2-5; TRBD1 matches at 7 bases. The CDR3 has 13 residues. The trim removed 6 bases at V and 5 bases at J, leaving 6 bases unmatched. Per the germline V gene, CDR1 is MNHNS and CDR2 is SASEGT. CDR3 nucleotide sequence: TGTGCCAGCAGGGACGGGACAGTTGAGACCCAGTACTTC. Translating it yields CASRDGTVETQYF.

This clonotype was counted between two and nine times. The CDR3 region has the DNA TGTGCCAGCAGTTACTCTCCCGGCAACACTGAAGCTTTCTTT. Its translation is CASSYSPGNTEAFF. The chain carries TRBV6-5 and TRBJ1-1; D uncertain. This CDR3 is built from 14 residues. Germline V gives CDR1 MNHEY, CDR2 SVGAGI. The germline V and J ends were trimmed by 0 bases and 2 bases, with 7 bases remaining between them.

This clonotype showed up many times. The chain joins TRBV4-3 to TRBJ1-2, with D uncertain. V was pared by 3 bases and J by 3 bases, with 17 bases between. This CDR3 contains 16 residues. Germline assignment: CDR1 LGHNA and CDR2 YSLEER. CDR3 sequence (DNA): TGCGCCAGCAGCCACAACCCAGAGGCCCCCTACTATGGCTACACCTTC. Translating gives CASSHNPEAPYYGYTF.

The J gene is TRBJ2-5, the V gene TRBV7-9; perhaps TRBD2 as D (5 bases). Per the germline V gene, CDR1 is SEHNR and CDR2 is FQNEAQ (reference sequence). The CDR3 is made up of 13 amino acids. Deletions cut 1 base from V and 3 bases from J, with 6 bases between. The CDR3 spells CASSLDGKETQYF. CDR3 DNA sequence: TGTGCCAGCAGCTTAGACGGGAAAGAGACCCAGTACTTC.

This clonotype was seen a handful of times. The chain combines TRBV6-2 or TRBV6-3 with TRBJ2-7; TRBD2 matches 9 bases. Germline-derived CDR1 and CDR2 are MNHEY and SVGEGT. This CDR3 spans 18 amino acids. Germline trimming cut 2 bases from V and 5 bases from J; bases unmatched to any gene: 16. In DNA form, the CDR3 reads TGTGCCAGCAGTTACGCTGTAGGAGATAGCGGGAGTGTCAACGAGCAGTACTTC. It codes for CASSYAVGDSGSVNEQYF.

The table lists this clonotype with many counts. The CDR3 nucleotides read TGCAGCGTTCGCGGGACAGAGGAAGGCTACACCTTC. Translated, it gives CSVRGTEEGYTF. The chain couples TRBV29-1 to TRBJ1-2, with TRBD1 identical over 7 bases. CDR3 length: 12 residues. Germline CDR1 SQVTM, CDR2 ANQGSEA. Unmatched junction bases numbered 8, after V lost 5 bases and J lost 8 bases.

The rearrangement joins TRBV5-1 to TRBJ2-7, with D possibly matching TRBD1 (5 bases). This CDR3 has 15 residues. CDR1 SGHRS and CDR2 YFSETQ come from the germline V gene. V was shortened by 4 bases and J by 1 base, with 15 bases between the two germline ends. DNA for the CDR3: TGCGCCAGCAGCCCTACCGTGGGGCTATCCTACGAGCAGTACTTC. Encoded protein: CASSPTVGLSYEQYF.

This clonotype was detected many times. Here the CDR3 DNA reads TGTGCCAGCAGTCCCAAGGGAGGGGGGGGCTTAGCCAAAAACATTCAGTACTTC. This sequence encodes CASSPKGGGGLAKNIQYF. V and J are TRBV6-1 and TRBJ2-4, with D perhaps matching TRBD2 (7 bases). V was shortened by 5 bases and J by 0 bases, with 20 bases between the two germline ends. Germline loops: CDR1 MNHNS, CDR2 SASEGT. The CDR3 spans 18 residues.